At least ten counts were recorded for the clone carrying this TCR beta chain. TCRdb ran MiXCR on the reads and lists one entry per CDR3 protein. The data hold around 310,000 distinct CDR3 sequences, with about a sixth observed a single time. Germline V CDR1 and CDR2: SGHTA, FQGNSA. This CDR3 is built from 14 residues. The V gene end was trimmed by 4 bases and the J gene end by 5 bases; junction bases not matched to a gene: 8. This sample was included in a study of T cell repertoires in cytomegalovirus infection. Source material: PBMCs. The V gene is TRBV7-2, the J gene TRBJ2-7, with TRBD1 identical over 7 bases. The clonotype comes from a human donor in good health (CMV status not recorded). Some clones in this sample may be carry-over from other donors' samples. The CDR3 region has the DNA TGTGCCAGCAGCTCAAGACAGGGCATCCACGAGCAGTACTTC. This gives the protein CASSSRQGIHEQYF.